The clone carrying this TCR beta chain was counted at least ten times. MiXCR reprocessed the PCR reads for TCRdb. The table records approximately 16,000 clones, around 13% of them present only once. The CDR3 runs 15 residues. V shed 2 bases and J shed 5 bases, with 16 bases lying between them. Germline values: CDR1 SGDLS, CDR2 YYNGEE. Ahead of thyroid surgery, no patient had received treatment of any kind. This sample is part of a study of metastatic and nonmetastatic thyroid tumors. At the level of the study: The authors compared repertoires across blood and tumor or nodule tissue from malignant and benign thyroid patients.

Input material: tumor tissue. The rearrangement joins TRBV9 to TRBJ1-1; D perhaps matches TRBD1 (6 bases). The receptor's source is a female donor with papillary thyroid cancer or a benign thyroid nodule (not recorded which). Some clones in this sample may be carry-over from other donors' samples. DNA of the CDR3: TGTGCCAGCAGCGTCGAGGGGGGCCGGGATACTGAAGCTTTCTTT. Its translation: CASSVEGGRDTEAFF.